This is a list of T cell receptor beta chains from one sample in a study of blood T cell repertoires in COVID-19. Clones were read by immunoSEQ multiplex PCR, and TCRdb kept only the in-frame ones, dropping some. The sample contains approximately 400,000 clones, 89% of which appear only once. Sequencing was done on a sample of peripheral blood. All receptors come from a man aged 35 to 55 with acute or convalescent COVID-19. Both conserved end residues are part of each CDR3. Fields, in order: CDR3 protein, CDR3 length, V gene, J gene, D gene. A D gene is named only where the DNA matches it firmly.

CDR3 protein: CASSLVSLSEKLFF
CDR3 length: 14
V gene: TRBV11-2
J gene: TRBJ1-4
D gene: NA

CDR3 protein: CSVVVTGRETQYF
CDR3 length: 13
V gene: TRBV29-1
J gene: TRBJ2-5
D gene: TRBD1

CDR3 protein: CASSFGEDRLYEQYF
CDR3 length: 15
V gene: TRBV5-6
J gene: TRBJ2-7
D gene: NA

CDR3 protein: CASSFERYNEQFF
CDR3 length: 13
V gene: TRBV7-3
J gene: TRBJ2-1
D gene: NA

CDR3 protein: CASVGLPTDTQYF
CDR3 length: 13
V gene: TRBV18
J gene: TRBJ2-3
D gene: NA

CDR3 protein: CASQQGHNEKLFF
CDR3 length: 13
V gene: TRBV5-1
J gene: TRBJ1-4
D gene: TRBD1

CDR3 protein: CASSLTREWNEQYF
CDR3 length: 14
V gene: TRBV11-2
J gene: TRBJ2-7
D gene: NA

CDR3 protein: CASTLRDRNQPQHF
CDR3 length: 14
V gene: TRBV28
J gene: TRBJ1-5
D gene: TRBD1

CDR3 protein: CASAVPSTGELFF
CDR3 length: 13
V gene: TRBV27
J gene: TRBJ2-2
D gene: NA

CDR3 protein: CASSLMGGGTDTQYF
CDR3 length: 15
V gene: TRBV7-3
J gene: TRBJ2-3
D gene: NA

CDR3 protein: CSVFTATYEQYF
CDR3 length: 12
V gene: TRBV29-1
J gene: TRBJ2-7
D gene: NA

CDR3 protein: CASGIEDSPAFF
CDR3 length: 12
V gene: TRBV3-1/TRBV3-2
J gene: TRBJ1-1
D gene: NA

CDR3 protein: CSVADGYNEQFF
CDR3 length: 12
V gene: TRBV29-1
J gene: TRBJ2-1
D gene: NA

CDR3 protein: CASSLESYTGQGDSPLHF
CDR3 length: 18
V gene: TRBV5-6
J gene: TRBJ1-6
D gene: NA

CDR3 protein: CATSDPRTGDAGELFF
CDR3 length: 16
V gene: TRBV24-1
J gene: TRBJ2-2
D gene: TRBD1

CDR3 protein: CASSLALRHPAFF
CDR3 length: 13
V gene: TRBV7-8
J gene: TRBJ1-1
D gene: NA

CDR3 protein: CASSPNTDFYEQYF
CDR3 length: 14
V gene: TRBV5-1
J gene: TRBJ2-7
D gene: NA

CDR3 protein: CASSLASSGVLREQYF
CDR3 length: 16
V gene: TRBV5-6
J gene: TRBJ2-7
D gene: TRBD2

CDR3 protein: CAWSELVQGYGYTF
CDR3 length: 14
V gene: TRBV30
J gene: TRBJ1-2
D gene: NA

CDR3 protein: CASSPRFNREPEAFF
CDR3 length: 15
V gene: TRBV27
J gene: TRBJ1-1
D gene: NA

CDR3 protein: CASSVTGANTEAFF
CDR3 length: 14
V gene: TRBV9
J gene: TRBJ1-1
D gene: NA

CDR3 protein: CASSISGGANDYTF
CDR3 length: 14
V gene: TRBV19
J gene: TRBJ1-2
D gene: NA

CDR3 protein: CASSPGVGSEKLFF
CDR3 length: 14
V gene: TRBV28
J gene: TRBJ1-4
D gene: NA

CDR3 protein: CASSPQGRWATHSNQPQHF
CDR3 length: 19
V gene: TRBV7-3
J gene: TRBJ1-5
D gene: NA

CDR3 protein: CASSFQGGNTEAFF
CDR3 length: 14
V gene: TRBV7-6
J gene: TRBJ1-1
D gene: NA

CDR3 protein: CASSALTGFDQPQHF
CDR3 length: 15
V gene: TRBV6-4
J gene: TRBJ1-5
D gene: TRBD1

CDR3 protein: CASSPENAEKLFF
CDR3 length: 13
V gene: TRBV5-1
J gene: TRBJ1-4
D gene: NA

CDR3 protein: CASSLAGAGSPLHF
CDR3 length: 14
V gene: TRBV13
J gene: TRBJ1-6
D gene: NA

CDR3 protein: CASSILGSDINSPLHF
CDR3 length: 16
V gene: TRBV19
J gene: TRBJ1-6
D gene: NA

CDR3 protein: CASSQGPSASNPYEQYF
CDR3 length: 17
V gene: TRBV3-1/TRBV3-2
J gene: TRBJ2-7
D gene: NA

CDR3 protein: CASSWAGGLNTGELFF
CDR3 length: 16
V gene: TRBV7-3
J gene: TRBJ2-2
D gene: NA

CDR3 protein: CASSLYRDRPWETQYF
CDR3 length: 16
V gene: TRBV7-2
J gene: TRBJ2-5
D gene: TRBD1

CDR3 protein: CASTLGGVRSPLHF
CDR3 length: 14
V gene: TRBV27
J gene: TRBJ1-6
D gene: NA

CDR3 protein: CASIAGDYNEQFF
CDR3 length: 13
V gene: TRBV6-5
J gene: TRBJ2-1
D gene: TRBD2

CDR3 protein: CASSLDHRGDEQYF
CDR3 length: 14
V gene: TRBV7-3
J gene: TRBJ2-7
D gene: TRBD1

CDR3 protein: CASSSYRTGQGAYEQYF
CDR3 length: 17
V gene: TRBV5-1
J gene: TRBJ2-7
D gene: TRBD1

CDR3 protein: CASSQDGGQGYYEQYF
CDR3 length: 16
V gene: TRBV4-1
J gene: TRBJ2-7
D gene: TRBD1

CDR3 protein: CASSVESTGNSPLHF
CDR3 length: 15
V gene: TRBV9
J gene: TRBJ1-6
D gene: NA

CDR3 protein: CAIRTSTDTQYF
CDR3 length: 12
V gene: TRBV10-3
J gene: TRBJ2-3
D gene: NA

CDR3 protein: CASSQRQGANYEQYF
CDR3 length: 15
V gene: TRBV4-1
J gene: TRBJ2-7
D gene: TRBD1

CDR3 protein: CASSFGSGQETQYF
CDR3 length: 14
V gene: TRBV7-9
J gene: TRBJ2-5
D gene: NA

CDR3 protein: CASSTGNEQFF
CDR3 length: 11
V gene: TRBV28
J gene: TRBJ2-1
D gene: NA

CDR3 protein: CASSLSAGVTDTQYF
CDR3 length: 15
V gene: TRBV28
J gene: TRBJ2-3
D gene: TRBD2

CDR3 protein: CASSQMLATANTFYGYTF
CDR3 length: 18
V gene: TRBV4-2
J gene: TRBJ1-2
D gene: NA

CDR3 protein: CASSLMPGTSNYGYTF
CDR3 length: 16
V gene: TRBV28
J gene: TRBJ1-2
D gene: NA